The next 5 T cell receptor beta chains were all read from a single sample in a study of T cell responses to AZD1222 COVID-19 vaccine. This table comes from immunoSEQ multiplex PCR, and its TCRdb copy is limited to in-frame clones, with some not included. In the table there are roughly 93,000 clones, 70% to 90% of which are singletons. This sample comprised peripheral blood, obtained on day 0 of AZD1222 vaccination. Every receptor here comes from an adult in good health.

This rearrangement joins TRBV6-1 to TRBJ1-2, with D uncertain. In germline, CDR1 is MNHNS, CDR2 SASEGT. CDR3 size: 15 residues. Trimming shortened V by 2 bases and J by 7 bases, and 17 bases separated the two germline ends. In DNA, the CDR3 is TGTGCCAGCAGTGAAACCCCCGATAGATTGGGTGGCTACACCTTC. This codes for CASSETPDRLGGYTF.

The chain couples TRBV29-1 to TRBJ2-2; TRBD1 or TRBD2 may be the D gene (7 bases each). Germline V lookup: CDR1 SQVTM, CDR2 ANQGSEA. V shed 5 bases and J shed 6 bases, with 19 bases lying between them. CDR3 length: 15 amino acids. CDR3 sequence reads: CSVRQGGRNPGELFF. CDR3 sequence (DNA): TGCAGCGTTCGACAGGGCGGGAGAAATCCCGGGGAGCTGTTTTTT.

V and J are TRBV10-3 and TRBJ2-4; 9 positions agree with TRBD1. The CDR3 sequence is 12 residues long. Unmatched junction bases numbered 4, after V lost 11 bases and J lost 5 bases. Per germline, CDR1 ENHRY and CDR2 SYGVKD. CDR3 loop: CAVGQGENIQYF. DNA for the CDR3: TGTGCCGTGGGACAGGGAGAAAACATTCAGTACTTC.

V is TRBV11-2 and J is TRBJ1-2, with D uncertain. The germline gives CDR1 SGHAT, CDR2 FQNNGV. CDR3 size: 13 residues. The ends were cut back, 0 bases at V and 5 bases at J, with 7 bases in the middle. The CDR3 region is CASSLDGIYGYTF. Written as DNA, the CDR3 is TGTGCCAGCAGCTTAGATGGCATTTATGGCTACACCTTC.

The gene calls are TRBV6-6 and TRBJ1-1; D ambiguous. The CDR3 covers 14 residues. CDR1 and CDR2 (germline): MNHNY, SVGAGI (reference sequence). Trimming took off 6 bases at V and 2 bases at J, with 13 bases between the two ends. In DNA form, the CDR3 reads TGTGCCAGCAGCCTCTTCCGGGTTAACACTGAAGCTTTCTTT. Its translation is CASSLFRVNTEAFF.